These 14 T cell receptor beta chains originate from one sample sequenced in a study of OX40 agonist ivuxolimab in advanced cancers. Assay: immunoSEQ multiplex PCR; the TCRdb copy retains only in-frame clones and omits some. This sample has more than 70,000 clones, with approximately 91% found just once. The input for sequencing was CD4+ or CD8+ T cells sorted from blood, taken in a trial of the OX40 agonist ivuxolimab. These receptors all come from an adult with an advanced solid tumor such as melanoma, head and neck, liver or kidney cancer.

This chain joins TRBV6-5 and TRBJ2-7; D might be TRBD2 (5 bases). Per the germline V gene, CDR1 is MNHEY and CDR2 is SVGAGI. This CDR3 is built from 16 residues. V was pared by 0 bases and J by 1 base, with 13 bases between. The CDR3: CASSYSPSTVSYEQYF. The CDR3 region has the DNA TGTGCCAGCAGTTACTCTCCTAGCACAGTGTCCTACGAGCAGTACTTC.

This chain links TRBV6-6 with TRBJ2-7, with 7 bases matching TRBD2. CDR3 length: 14 amino acids. Germline CDR1 MNHNY, CDR2 SVGAGI (reference sequence). V shed 6 bases, J shed 6 bases, and the junction held 11 bases outside the gene matches. The DNA for the CDR3 is TGTGCCAGCAGATCTAGCGGTCGGCAATCCGAGCAGTACTTC. Translating gives CASRSSGRQSEQYF.

The chain employs TRBV19 and TRBJ2-7; 8 bases match TRBD1. Germline lookup yields CDR1 LNHDA and CDR2 SQIVND (reference sequence). This CDR3 comprises 15 residues. V lost 6 bases to trimming and J lost 4 bases; unmatched junction nucleotides: 11. The CDR3: CASSTGGTGRYEQYF. Here the CDR3 DNA reads TGTGCCAGTAGCACAGGGGGGACAGGAAGGTACGAGCAGTACTTC.

This clone appeared a single time. The chain uses TRBV7-3 and TRBJ2-1, with D possibly called TRBD1 or TRBD2 (5 bases each). Germline loops: CDR1 SGHTA, CDR2 FQGTGA. The CDR3 runs 15 residues. Trimming shortened V by 5 bases and J by 1 base, and 12 bases separated the two germline ends. CDR3 nucleotides: TGTGCCAGCAGCGGGGGAGATGGTTCCTACAATGAGCAGTTCTTC. It yields the protein CASSGGDGSYNEQFF.

The chain employs TRBV6-5 and TRBJ1-1, with D tentatively TRBD1 (5 bases). The germline CDR1 and CDR2 sequences are MNHEY and SVGAGI. Trimming removed 4 bases at V and 1 base at J, with 10 bases between. The CDR3 loop spans 14 amino acids. This chain's CDR3 is CASSSGGWNTEAFF. The DNA for the CDR3 is TGTGCCAGCAGTTCCGGGGGGTGGAACACTGAAGCTTTCTTT.

The CDR3: CASSVVGSGPYNEQFF. The CDR3 bases are TGTGCCAGCAGCGTAGTTGGTAGCGGGCCGTACAATGAGCAGTTCTTC. J is TRBJ2-1 and V is TRBV9; 7 bases are a match to TRBD2. With V trimmed by 0 bases and J by 4 bases, 7 bases remained unmatched. The CDR3 totals 16 residues. Germline CDR1 reads SGDLS; CDR2 reads YYNGEE.

The genes are TRBV4-2 and TRBJ2-5; TRBD2 agrees at 14 bases. The CDR3 covers 18 residues. The germline V gene has CDR1 LGHNA and CDR2 YNFKEQ. Trimming at V came to 0 bases and at J to 3 bases, leaving 6 bases not matched to a gene. CDR3 bases: TGTGCCAGCAGCCAAGAAAGGAGGGGACTAGCGGGAGAAGAGACCCAGTACTTC. Amino acid sequence: CASSQERRGLAGEETQYF.

This clone was seen only once. V gene TRBV21-1 combines with J gene TRBJ1-5; the DNA was not used to check the table's D call, TRBD1. TRBV21-1 is tagged as a pseudogene. The CDR3 has 22 residues. The CDR3 spells CASSKDSTPGQWRSYSNQPQHF. Here the CDR3 DNA reads TGTGCCAGCAGCAAAGATAGCACCCCGGGACAGTGGAGAAGCTATAGCAATCAGCCCCAGCATTTT.

The chain uses TRBV2 and TRBJ1-3, with 7 bases aligning to TRBD1. The trim removed 7 bases at V and 0 bases at J, leaving 6 bases unmatched. The germline CDR1 and CDR2 sequences are SNHLY and FYNNEI. The CDR3 consists of 15 residues. The CDR3 DNA sequence: TGTGCCAGCAAGAAACAGGGGATCTCTGGAAACACCATATATTTT. This codes for CASKKQGISGNTIYF. The whole variable domain, filled in from reference TRBV2 and TRBJ1-3, reads EPEVTQTPSHQVTQMGQEVILRCVPISNHLYFYWYRQILGQKVEFLVSFYNNEISEKSEIFDDQFSVERPDGSNFTLKIRSTKLEDSAMYFCASKKQGISGNTIYFGEGSWLTVV.

This chain links TRBV4-3 with TRBJ1-2; D might be TRBD1 (5 bases). The CDR3 runs to 18 residues. Germline V gene lookup returns CDR1 LGHNA and CDR2 YSLEER. V lost 4 bases to trimming and J lost 5 bases, with 26 bases between them. The CDR3 protein is CASSLQWVDFRAFYGYTF. The CDR3 nucleotides are TGCGCCAGCAGCCTCCAATGGGTCGATTTCAGGGCTTTTTATGGCTACACCTTC.

This chain links TRBV7-8 with TRBJ2-5, with 12 bases matching TRBD2. Germline loops: CDR1 SGHVS, CDR2 FQNEAQ. The CDR3 has 15 amino acids. V shed 1 base and J 4 bases; nucleotides not matched to a gene: 1. The CDR3 loop is CASSLVGLAGETQYF. CDR3 nucleotide sequence: TGTGCCAGCAGCTTAGTGGGACTAGCGGGAGAGACCCAGTACTTC. Full variable domain (remainder filled in from reference TRBV7-8 and TRBJ2-5): GAGVSQSPRYKVAKRGQDVALRCDPISGHVSLFWYQQALGQGPEFLTYFQNEAQLDKSGLPSDRFFAERPEGSVSTLKIQRTQQEDSAVYLCASSLVGLAGETQYFGPGTRLLVL.

The chain is built from TRBV11-2 and TRBJ2-7; unclear D gene. The CDR3 contains 13 residues. Looked up from germline, CDR1 is SGHAT and CDR2 is FQNNGV. The V end was cut by 0 bases, the J end by 4 bases, with 7 bases between. CDR3 region: CASSLDYRYEQYF. CDR3 coding DNA: TGTGCCAGCAGCTTAGATTATCGATACGAGCAGTACTTC.

This chain connects TRBV7-9 to TRBJ2-4, with TRBD1 identical over 7 bases. Germline CDR1 SEHNR, CDR2 FQNEAQ (reference sequence). After removal of 4 bases from V and 0 bases from J, the junction contained 0 bases not matched to a gene. The CDR3 is made up of 14 amino acids. In DNA form, the CDR3 reads TGTGCCAGCAGCTCAGGGGGAGCCAAAAACATTCAGTACTTC. Encoded protein: CASSSGGAKNIQYF.

The chain couples TRBV7-8 to TRBJ2-3; D might be TRBD1 (5 bases). The germline gives CDR1 SGHVS, CDR2 FQNEAQ. CDR3 length: 12 amino acids. Trimming stripped 3 bases from V and 6 bases from J, with 7 bases between. The CDR3: CASSLGRDTQYF. The CDR3 DNA reads TGTGCCAGCAGCTTGGGGCGGGATACGCAGTATTTT.